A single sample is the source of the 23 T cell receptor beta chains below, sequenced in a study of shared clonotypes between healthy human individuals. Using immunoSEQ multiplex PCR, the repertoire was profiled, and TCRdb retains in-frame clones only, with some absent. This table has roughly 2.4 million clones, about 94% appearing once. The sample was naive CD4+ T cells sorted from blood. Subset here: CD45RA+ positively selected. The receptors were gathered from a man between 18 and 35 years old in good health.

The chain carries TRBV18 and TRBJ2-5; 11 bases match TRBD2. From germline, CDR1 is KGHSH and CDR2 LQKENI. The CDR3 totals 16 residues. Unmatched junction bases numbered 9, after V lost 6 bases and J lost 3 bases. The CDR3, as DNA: TGTGCCAGCTCGTCCGATCCGGGACTAGCGGAAGAGACCCAGTACTTC. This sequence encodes CASSSDPGLAEETQYF. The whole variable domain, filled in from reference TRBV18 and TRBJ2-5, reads NAGVMQNPRHLVRRRGQEARLRCSPMKGHSHVYWYRQLPEEGLKFMVYLQKENIIDESGMPKERFSAEFPKEGPSILRIQQVVRGDSAAYFCASSSDPGLAEETQYFGPGTRLLVL.

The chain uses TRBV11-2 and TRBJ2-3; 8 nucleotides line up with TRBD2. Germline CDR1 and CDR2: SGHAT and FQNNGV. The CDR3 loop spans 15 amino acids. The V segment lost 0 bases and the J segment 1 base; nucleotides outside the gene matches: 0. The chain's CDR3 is CASSLELAGTDTQYF. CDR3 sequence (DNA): TGTGCCAGCAGCTTAGAACTAGCGGGCACAGATACGCAGTATTTT.

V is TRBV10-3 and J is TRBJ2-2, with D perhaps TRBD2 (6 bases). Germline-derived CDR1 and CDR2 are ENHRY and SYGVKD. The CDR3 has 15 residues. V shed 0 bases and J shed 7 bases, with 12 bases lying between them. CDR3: CAISESMNGGGELFF. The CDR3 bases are TGTGCCATCAGTGAGTCGATGAACGGGGGCGGGGAGCTGTTTTTT.

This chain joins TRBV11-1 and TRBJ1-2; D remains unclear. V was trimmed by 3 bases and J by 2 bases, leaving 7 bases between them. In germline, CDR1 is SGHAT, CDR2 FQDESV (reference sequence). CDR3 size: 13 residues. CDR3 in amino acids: CASSFPWNYGYTF. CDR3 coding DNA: TGTGCCAGCAGCTTTCCCTGGAACTATGGCTACACCTTC.

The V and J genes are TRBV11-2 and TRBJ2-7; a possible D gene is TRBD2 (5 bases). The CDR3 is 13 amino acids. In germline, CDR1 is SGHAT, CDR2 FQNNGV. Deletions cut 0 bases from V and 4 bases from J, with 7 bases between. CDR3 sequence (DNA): TGTGCCAGCAGCTTAGACACTAGATACGAGCAGTACTTC. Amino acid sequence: CASSLDTRYEQYF.

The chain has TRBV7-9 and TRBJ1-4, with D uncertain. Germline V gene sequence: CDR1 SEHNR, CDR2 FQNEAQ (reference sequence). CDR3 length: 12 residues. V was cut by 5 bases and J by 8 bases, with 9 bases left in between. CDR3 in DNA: TGTGCCAGCAGCCAGGAGACCGAAAAACTGTTTTTT. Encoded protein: CASSQETEKLFF.

The CDR3 region has the DNA TGTGCCTGGAGGACGGGTGGGTACTCCGAGCAGTACTTC. It yields the protein CAWRTGGYSEQYF. The V call is TRBV30, the J call TRBJ2-7; D is uncertain. This CDR3 spans 13 amino acids. Germline-derived CDR1 and CDR2 are GTSNPN and SVGIG (reference sequence). Trimming removed 3 bases at V and 6 bases at J, with 15 bases between.

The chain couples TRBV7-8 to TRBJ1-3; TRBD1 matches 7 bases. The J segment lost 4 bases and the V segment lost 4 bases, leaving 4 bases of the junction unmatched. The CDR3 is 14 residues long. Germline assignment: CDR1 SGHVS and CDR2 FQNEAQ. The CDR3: CASSWGTEGNTIYF. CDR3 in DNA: TGTGCCAGCAGCTGGGGGACAGAAGGAAACACCATATATTTT.

The CDR3 loop is CATSSQYQETQYF. Written as DNA, the CDR3 is TGTGCCACCAGCAGCCAATACCAAGAGACCCAGTACTTC. The genes are TRBV15 and TRBJ2-5, with unresolved D. Trimming shortened V by 3 bases and J by 0 bases, and 5 bases separated the two germline ends. Germline V CDR1 and CDR2: LNHNV, YYDKDF (reference sequence). The CDR3 totals 13 residues.

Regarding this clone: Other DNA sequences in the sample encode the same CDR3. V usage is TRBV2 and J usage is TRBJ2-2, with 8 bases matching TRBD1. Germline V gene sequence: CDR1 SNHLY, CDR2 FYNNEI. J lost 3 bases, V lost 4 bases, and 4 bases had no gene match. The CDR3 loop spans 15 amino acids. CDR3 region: CASSGQGLDTGELFF. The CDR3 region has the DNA TGTGCCAGCAGTGGACAGGGGTTGGACACCGGGGAGCTGTTTTTT.

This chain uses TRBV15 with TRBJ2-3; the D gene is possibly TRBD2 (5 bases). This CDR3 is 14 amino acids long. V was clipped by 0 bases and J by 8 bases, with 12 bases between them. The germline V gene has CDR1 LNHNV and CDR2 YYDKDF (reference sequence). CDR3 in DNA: TGTGCCACCAGCAGAGATGAGGGTGCTGGTACGCAGTATTTT. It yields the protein CATSRDEGAGTQYF.

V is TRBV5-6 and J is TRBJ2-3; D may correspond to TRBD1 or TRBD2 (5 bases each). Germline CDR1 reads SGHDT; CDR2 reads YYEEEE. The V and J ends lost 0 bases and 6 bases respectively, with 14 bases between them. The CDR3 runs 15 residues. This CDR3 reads CASSLEGLGGDTQYF. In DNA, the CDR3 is TGTGCCAGCAGCTTGGAGGGGTTAGGAGGTGATACGCAGTATTTT. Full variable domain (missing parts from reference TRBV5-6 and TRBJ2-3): DAGVTQSPTHLIKTRGQQVTLRCSPKSGHDTVSWYQQALGQGPQFIFQYYEEEERQRGNFPDRFSGHQFPNYSSELNVNALLLGDSALYLCASSLEGLGGDTQYFGPGTRLTVL.

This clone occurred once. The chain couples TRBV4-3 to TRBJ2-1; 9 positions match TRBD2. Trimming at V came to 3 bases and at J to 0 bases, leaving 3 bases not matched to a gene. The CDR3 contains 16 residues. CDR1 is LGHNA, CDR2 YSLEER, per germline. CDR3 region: CASSQALAGSYNEQFF. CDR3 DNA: TGCGCCAGCAGCCAGGCACTAGCGGGCTCCTACAATGAGCAGTTCTTC.

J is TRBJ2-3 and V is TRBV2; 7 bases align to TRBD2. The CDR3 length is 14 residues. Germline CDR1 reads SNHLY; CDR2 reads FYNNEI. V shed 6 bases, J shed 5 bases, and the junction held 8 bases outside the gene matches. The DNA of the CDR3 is TGTGCCAGCAGAACCGGGGGGTTAAGAGATACGCAGTATTTT. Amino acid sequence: CASRTGGLRDTQYF.

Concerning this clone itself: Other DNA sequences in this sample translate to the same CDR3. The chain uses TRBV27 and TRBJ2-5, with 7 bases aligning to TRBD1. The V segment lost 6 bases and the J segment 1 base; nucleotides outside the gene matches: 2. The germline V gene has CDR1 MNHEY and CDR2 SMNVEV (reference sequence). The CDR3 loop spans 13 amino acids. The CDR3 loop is CASRRDSQETQYF. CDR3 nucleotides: TGTGCCAGCAGACGGGACAGCCAAGAGACCCAGTACTTC.

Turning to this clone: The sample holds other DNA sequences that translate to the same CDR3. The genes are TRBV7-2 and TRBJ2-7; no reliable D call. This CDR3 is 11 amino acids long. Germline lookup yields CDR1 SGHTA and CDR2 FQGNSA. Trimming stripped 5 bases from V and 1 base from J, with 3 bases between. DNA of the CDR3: TGTGCCAGCAGCCGATCCTACGAGCAGTACTTC. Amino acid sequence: CASSRSYEQYF.

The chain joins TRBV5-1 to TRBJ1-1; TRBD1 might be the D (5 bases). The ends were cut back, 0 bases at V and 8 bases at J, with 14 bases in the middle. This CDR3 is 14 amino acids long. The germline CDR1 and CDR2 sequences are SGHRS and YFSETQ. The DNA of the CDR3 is TGCGCCAGCAGCTTGGGCGTAACAGGCCAAGAAGCTTTCTTT. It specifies CASSLGVTGQEAFF. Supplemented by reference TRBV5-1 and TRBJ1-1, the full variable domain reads KAGVTQTPRYLIKTRGQQVTLSCSPISGHRSVSWYQQTPGQGLQFLFEYFSETQRNKGNFPGRFSGRQFSNSRSEMNVSTLELGDSALYLCASSLGVTGQEAFFGQGTRLTVV.

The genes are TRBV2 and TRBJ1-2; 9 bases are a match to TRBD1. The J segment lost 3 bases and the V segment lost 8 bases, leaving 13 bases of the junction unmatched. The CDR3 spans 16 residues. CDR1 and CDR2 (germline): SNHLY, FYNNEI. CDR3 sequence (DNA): TGTGCCAGCGGAAGGGGACAGGGCTTAGGAGACTATGGCTACACCTTC. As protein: CASGRGQGLGDYGYTF.

CDR3 sequence (DNA): TGTGCCAGCAGCTTGGCCCCGGGAGAGGTCTACGAGCAGTACTTC. It yields the protein CASSLAPGEVYEQYF. This sequence joins TRBV5-6 and TRBJ2-7, with D perhaps TRBD2 (6 bases). The CDR3 has 15 amino acids. The ends were cut back, 0 bases at V and 3 bases at J, with 13 bases in the middle. CDR1 is SGHDT and CDR2 is YYEEEE in the germline V gene.

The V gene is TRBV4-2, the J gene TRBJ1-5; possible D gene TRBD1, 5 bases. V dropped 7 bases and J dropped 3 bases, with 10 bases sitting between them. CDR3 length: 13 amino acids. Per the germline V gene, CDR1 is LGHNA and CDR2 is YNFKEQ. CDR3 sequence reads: CASMRDLNQPQHF. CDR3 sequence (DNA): TGTGCCAGCATGAGGGACCTCAATCAGCCCCAGCATTTT.

The CDR3 sequence is CAWIGRSGLASNEQFF. The CDR3 nucleotides read TGTGCCTGGATTGGTAGGTCGGGACTAGCTTCCAATGAGCAGTTCTTC. The chain couples TRBV30 to TRBJ2-1; 9 bases are a match to TRBD2. The CDR3 is 16 residues long. Trimming removed 4 bases from V and 6 bases from J; junction bases left unmatched: 13. Germline V CDR1 and CDR2: GTSNPN, SVGIG (reference sequence).

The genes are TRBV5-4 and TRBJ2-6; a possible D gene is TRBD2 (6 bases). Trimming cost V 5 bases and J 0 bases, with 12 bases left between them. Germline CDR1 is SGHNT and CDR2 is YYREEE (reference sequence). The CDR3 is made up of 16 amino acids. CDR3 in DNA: TGTGCCAGCAGGGATGGGACTTACTCTGGGGCCAACGTCCTGACTTTC. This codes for CASRDGTYSGANVLTF.

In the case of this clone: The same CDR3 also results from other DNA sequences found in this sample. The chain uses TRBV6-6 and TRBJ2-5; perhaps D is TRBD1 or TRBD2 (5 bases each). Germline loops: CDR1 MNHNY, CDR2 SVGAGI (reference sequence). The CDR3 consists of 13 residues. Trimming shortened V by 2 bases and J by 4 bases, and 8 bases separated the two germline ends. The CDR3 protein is CASSYGGTETQYF. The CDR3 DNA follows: TGTGCCAGCAGTTACGGTGGGACAGAGACCCAGTACTTC.